Below are 29 T cell receptor beta chains sequenced from a single sample in a study of shared clonotypes between healthy human individuals. TCRdb keeps only in-frame clones here, not all; method: immunoSEQ multiplex PCR. Here the sample spans about 1.9 million clones, roughly 93% being singletons. CD45RO-negative, CCR7-positively selected cells formed the naive CD8 fraction, excluding terminally differentiated effector memory CD45RA+ cells. The sequencing input was naive CD8+ T cells from PBMCs. These receptors all stem from a man aged 18 to 29 in good health. Some clones in this sample may be carry-over from other donors' samples.

V gene TRBV10-3 combines with J gene TRBJ2-7; D may match TRBD1 or TRBD2 (6 bases each). The germline gives CDR1 ENHRY, CDR2 SYGVKD. V lost 0 bases, J lost 2 bases, and 11 bases lay in between. This CDR3 is 15 amino acids long. The CDR3 bases are TGTGCCATCAGTGAGTCAGCAGGGGAGGCCTACGAGCAGTACTTC. Translating gives CAISESAGEAYEQYF.

The V gene is TRBV28, the J gene TRBJ2-5, with 7 nucleotides matching TRBD2. The J call is in doubt because the DNA end fits TRBJ2-7 better. The CDR3 sequence is 14 residues long. The germline V gene encodes CDR1 MDHEN and CDR2 SYDVKM. CDR3 loop: CASSPRGDAYEQYF. The CDR3 nucleotides read TGTGCCAGCAGTCCCCGGGGGGATGCCTACGAGCAGTACTTC.

The chain links TRBV7-8 to TRBJ2-5; 9 bases are a match to TRBD2. CDR3 size: 19 residues. Per germline, CDR1 SGHVS and CDR2 FQNEAQ. The V and J ends lost 7 bases and 3 bases, in that order; junction bases with no gene match: 21. The CDR3 DNA follows: TGTGCCAGCACCCGGGGCGGAGTCGCAGCGGGAGGCGACGAAGAGACCCAGTACTTC. It encodes CASTRGGVAAGGDEETQYF. Using reference TRBV7-8 and TRBJ2-5 for the parts outside the CDR3, the full variable domain is GAGVSQSPRYKVAKRGQDVALRCDPISGHVSLFWYQQALGQGPEFLTYFQNEAQLDKSGLPSDRFFAERPEGSVSTLKIQRTQQEDSAVYLCASTRGGVAAGGDEETQYFGPGTRLLVL.

This chain's CDR3 is CASSPPLAGYEQYF. CDR3 sequence (DNA): TGTGCCAGCAGCCCCCCACTAGCGGGCTACGAGCAGTACTTC. The gene calls are TRBV7-9 and TRBJ2-7, with 9 bases that match TRBD2. V lost 5 bases to trimming and J lost 3 bases; unmatched junction nucleotides: 5. CDR1 is SEHNR and CDR2 is FQNEAQ in the germline V gene (reference sequence). The CDR3 extends over 14 amino acids.

The chain joins TRBV5-1 to TRBJ2-1; TRBD2 agrees at 9 bases. This CDR3 region has 15 residues. The V gene's germline CDR1 is SGHRS and CDR2 YFSETQ. The V segment lost 5 bases and the J segment 5 bases; nucleotides outside the gene matches: 8. The CDR3 region has the DNA TGCGCCAGCAGTAGGGGCGGGAGGGAAGACAATGAGCAGTTCTTC. Protein: CASSRGGREDNEQFF.

The rearrangement joins TRBV27 to TRBJ1-1, with 11 bases identical to TRBD1. After removal of 8 bases from V and 4 bases from J, the junction contained 6 bases not matched to a gene. CDR3 length equals 14 residues. Per germline, CDR1 MNHEY and CDR2 SMNVEV (reference sequence). CDR3 nucleotides: TGTGCCAGCGGACAGGGGGCTGTAGGCACTGAAGCTTTCTTT. It yields the protein CASGQGAVGTEAFF.

The chain is built from TRBV10-3 and TRBJ2-1; the match to TRBD2 covers 8 bases. J gave up 6 bases and V 9 bases, and 10 bases lay outside the gene matches. Germline V CDR1 and CDR2: ENHRY, SYGVKD. The CDR3 consists of 14 residues. CDR3 in amino acids: CAIQGALAGNEQFF. In DNA form, the CDR3 reads TGTGCCATTCAAGGGGCGCTAGCGGGCAATGAGCAGTTCTTC.

The chain carries TRBV9 and TRBJ2-1; TRBD1 aligns across 9 bases. V lost 3 bases to trimming and J lost 7 bases; unmatched junction nucleotides: 11. The CDR3 is made up of 16 amino acids. The germline CDR1 and CDR2 sequences are SGDLS and YYNGEE. For the CDR3, the DNA is TGTGCCAGCAGCGCAGAGACCGGGACAGGGCGAAATGAGCAGTTCTTC. Translated, it gives CASSAETGTGRNEQFF.

The gene calls are TRBV4-1 and TRBJ2-3; TRBD1 agrees at 9 bases. Per the germline V gene, CDR1 is MGHRA and CDR2 is YSYEKL. V lost 0 bases to trimming and J lost 3 bases; unmatched junction nucleotides: 16. This CDR3 is 20 amino acids long. CDR3 amino acids: CASSQEKGQGVGFGTDTQYF. CDR3 bases: TGCGCCAGCAGCCAAGAAAAGGGACAGGGAGTAGGATTTGGTACAGATACGCAGTATTTT.

This chain uses TRBV27 with TRBJ2-7; 10 bases are shared with TRBD1. The CDR3 consists of 16 residues. V gave up 3 bases and J gave up 8 bases; unmatched junction bases: 13. Germline V lookup: CDR1 MNHEY, CDR2 SMNVEV (reference sequence). CDR3 nucleotides: TGTGCCAGCAGTTTGGGGGCCGGGACAGGGGTCTTGAAGCAGTACTTC. Amino acids: CASSLGAGTGVLKQYF.

The chain is built from TRBV6-6 and TRBJ1-2, with D maybe TRBD1 (5 bases). The CDR3 has 16 amino acids. The V end was cut by 2 bases, the J end by 4 bases, with 17 bases between. The V gene's germline CDR1 is MNHNY and CDR2 SVGAGI (reference sequence). CDR3 DNA: TGTGCCAGCAGTTACCCGCAGGGACCAAGGAGCTATGGCTACACCTTC. This gives the protein CASSYPQGPRSYGYTF.

The chain recombines TRBV4-3 with TRBJ1-1; D ambiguous. Germline V CDR1 and CDR2: LGHNA, YSLEER. The CDR3 has 12 amino acids. V lost 3 bases to trimming and J lost 2 bases, with 4 bases between them. The CDR3 here is CASSHRNTEAFF. The CDR3 bases are TGCGCCAGCAGCCATAGAAACACTGAAGCTTTCTTT.

The count of this clone is one. The chain recombines TRBV2 with TRBJ2-5, with D perhaps TRBD1 (6 bases). Germline values: CDR1 SNHLY, CDR2 FYNNEI. The CDR3 totals 11 residues. Trimming removed 7 bases at V and 13 bases at J, with 16 bases between. CDR3 sequence (DNA): TGTGCCAGCAACTCAGGGGCAGGGTCGTACTTC. As protein: CASNSGAGSYF.

The chain recombines TRBV29-1 with TRBJ1-2; 8 bases are shared with TRBD1. The CDR3 has 15 amino acids. Per germline, CDR1 SQVTM and CDR2 ANQGSEA. Unmatched junction bases numbered 10, after V lost 2 bases and J lost 5 bases. The CDR3 reads CSVELLTDRDYGYTF. CDR3 DNA: TGCAGCGTTGAACTACTAACGGACAGGGATTATGGCTACACCTTC.

The chain combines TRBV4-1 with TRBJ2-7; weak D call: TRBD1 (6 bases). The CDR3 sequence is 13 residues long. Trimming pared 1 base from V and 4 bases from J, leaving 8 bases between. Germline V gene lookup returns CDR1 MGHRA and CDR2 YSYEKL. CDR3 sequence reads: CASSQGGQYEQYF. The DNA of the CDR3 is TGCGCCAGCAGCCAAGGCGGACAGTACGAGCAGTACTTC.

This clone was recorded once. The rearrangement links TRBV6-6 to TRBJ2-3; 8 bases align to TRBD2. This CDR3 has 12 residues. The ends lost 6 bases at V and 7 bases at J; junction bases unmatched: 3. The V gene's germline CDR1 is MNHNY and CDR2 SVGAGI (reference sequence). This chain's CDR3 is CASRAGGNTQYF. The CDR3 nucleotides are TGTGCCAGCAGGGCGGGGGGAAATACGCAGTATTTT.

The chain couples TRBV23-1 to TRBJ1-1; the D is unclear. TRBV23-1 is identified as an open reading frame with a role that is uncertain. CDR3 length: 13 amino acids. The germline V and J ends were trimmed by 8 bases and 0 bases, with 10 bases remaining between them. The CDR3 loop reads CASVPGLNTEAFF. Written as DNA, the CDR3 is TGCGCCAGCGTTCCGGGCCTGAACACTGAAGCTTTCTTT.

The chain carries TRBV5-1 and TRBJ2-2; 9 bases match TRBD1. Germline V CDR1 and CDR2: SGHRS, YFSETQ. This CDR3 has 15 amino acids. V was pared by 4 bases and J by 3 bases, with 4 bases of the junction left unmatched. This CDR3 reads CASSQWTGDTGELFF. CDR3 coding DNA: TGCGCCAGCAGCCAGTGGACAGGGGACACCGGGGAGCTGTTTTTT.

V usage is TRBV27 and J usage is TRBJ1-3; D is perhaps TRBD1 (5 bases). Deletions cut 1 base from V and 0 bases from J, with 16 bases between. Germline V gives CDR1 MNHEY, CDR2 SMNVEV (reference sequence). The CDR3 has 18 residues. Here the CDR3 DNA reads TGTGCCAGCAGTTTATACTACGTTCAGGGTTACTCTGGAAACACCATATATTTT. This sequence encodes CASSLYYVQGYSGNTIYF.

Only one count was recorded for this clone. With a much larger clone just one base away, this may be a read error. Other DNA sequences in the same sample also yield this CDR3. This rearrangement joins TRBV11-2 to TRBJ1-1; the D gene is possibly TRBD1 (5 bases). The CDR3 is 12 amino acids. Trimming pared 3 bases from V and 5 bases from J, leaving 7 bases between. Germline CDR1 SGHAT, CDR2 FQNNGV. Here the CDR3 reads CASSFGGTEAFF. CDR3 bases: TGTGCCAGCAGCTTCGGGGGGACTGAAGCTTTCTTT.

The chain couples TRBV29-1 to TRBJ2-5; D is perhaps TRBD2 (6 bases). Germline CDR1 reads SQVTM; CDR2 reads ANQGSEA. The germline V and J ends were trimmed by 3 bases and 4 bases, with 18 bases remaining between them. The CDR3 sequence is 15 residues long. The CDR3 reads CSVDSRDPRGETQYF. The CDR3 DNA follows: TGCAGCGTTGACTCGCGGGACCCCCGGGGAGAGACCCAGTACTTC.

The chain couples TRBV9 to TRBJ2-7, with D tentatively TRBD1 (6 bases). Trimming pared 3 bases from V and 4 bases from J, leaving 17 bases between. The CDR3 has 15 amino acids. The V gene's germline CDR1 is SGDLS and CDR2 YYNGEE. CDR3 in amino acids: CASSGSYTGFYEQYF. The CDR3 DNA sequence: TGTGCCAGCAGCGGATCCTACACAGGGTTTTACGAGCAGTACTTC.

The rearrangement joins TRBV27 to TRBJ2-7; no clear D gene. Germline values: CDR1 MNHEY, CDR2 SMNVEV (reference sequence). This CDR3 has 11 residues. The V and J ends lost 9 bases and 7 bases respectively, with 13 bases between them. CDR3 DNA: TGTGCCAGTAAGTCGGGTTGGGAGCAGTACTTC. Translated: CASKSGWEQYF.

The chain has TRBV30 and TRBJ2-2; tentative D call: TRBD1 (6 bases). The V gene's germline CDR1 is GTSNPN and CDR2 SVGIG (reference sequence). This CDR3 region has 12 residues. The ends were cut back, 0 bases at V and 7 bases at J, with 6 bases in the middle. The CDR3 region has the DNA TGTGCCTGGAGTGTAGGGGGCGGGGAGCTGTTTTTT. This gives the protein CAWSVGGGELFF.

V usage is TRBV2 and J usage is TRBJ1-5; D is uncertain. The CDR3 consists of 13 residues. CDR1 SNHLY and CDR2 FYNNEI come from the germline V gene. V lost 7 bases to trimming and J lost 3 bases, with 10 bases between them. Here the CDR3 DNA reads TGTGCCAGCACCGGGTCCTCCAATCAGCCCCAGCATTTT. Translated: CASTGSSNQPQHF.

This sequence joins TRBV28 and TRBJ2-5; the D gene is possibly TRBD1 (6 bases). There are 12 residues in the CDR3. Trimming took 2 bases from V and 14 from J, leaving 15 bases between them. From germline, CDR1 is MDHEN and CDR2 SYDVKM. CDR3 sequence (DNA): TGTGCCAGCAGTTTAGCCGGACAGATAATATACTTC. It translates to CASSLAGQIIYF. The full variable domain, completed using reference TRBV28 and TRBJ2-5, is DVKVTQSSRYLVKRTGEKVFLECVQDMDHENMFWYRQDPGLGLRLIYFSYDVKMKEKGDIPEGYSVSREKKERFSLILESASTNQTSMYLCASSLAGQIIYFGPGTRLLVL.

The V call is TRBV2, the J call TRBJ2-7; tentatively, D is TRBD1 or TRBD2 (5 bases each). Germline CDR1 reads SNHLY; CDR2 reads FYNNEI. CDR3 length: 18 residues. V was cut by 3 bases and J by 2 bases, with 23 bases left in between. The CDR3 region is CASSDITQGRISPYEQYF. CDR3 nucleotides: TGTGCCAGCAGTGATATAACGCAGGGACGAATTTCCCCCTACGAGCAGTACTTC.

For this clone: Sequence at one end of the junction differs from germline and may be a read error. The CDR3 region is CASSEGGGTTLVF. In nucleotides, the CDR3 is TGTGCCAGCAGCGAGGGTGGGGGGACAACTTTGGTCTTC. The rearrangement joins TRBV9 to TRBJ2-1, with D perhaps TRBD1 or TRBD2 (6 bases each). The CDR3 is 13 residues long. CDR1 is SGDLS, CDR2 YYNGEE, per germline.

The chain has TRBV14 and TRBJ1-1; D gene uncertain. The V end lost 4 bases, the J end lost 6 bases, and 15 bases lay between the germline ends. This CDR3 is built from 14 residues. CDR1 and CDR2 (germline): SGHDN, FVKESK. The CDR3 DNA is TGTGCCAGCAGCCCCGGGCGCGGAAACGCTGAAGCTTTCTTT. Translating it yields CASSPGRGNAEAFF. Full variable domain (outside the CDR3, taken from reference TRBV14 and TRBJ1-1): EAGVTQFPSHSVIEKGQTVTLRCDPISGHDNLYWYRRVMGKEIKFLLHFVKESKQDESGMPNNRFLAERTGGTYSTLKVQPAELEDSGVYFCASSPGRGNAEAFFGQGTRLTVV.